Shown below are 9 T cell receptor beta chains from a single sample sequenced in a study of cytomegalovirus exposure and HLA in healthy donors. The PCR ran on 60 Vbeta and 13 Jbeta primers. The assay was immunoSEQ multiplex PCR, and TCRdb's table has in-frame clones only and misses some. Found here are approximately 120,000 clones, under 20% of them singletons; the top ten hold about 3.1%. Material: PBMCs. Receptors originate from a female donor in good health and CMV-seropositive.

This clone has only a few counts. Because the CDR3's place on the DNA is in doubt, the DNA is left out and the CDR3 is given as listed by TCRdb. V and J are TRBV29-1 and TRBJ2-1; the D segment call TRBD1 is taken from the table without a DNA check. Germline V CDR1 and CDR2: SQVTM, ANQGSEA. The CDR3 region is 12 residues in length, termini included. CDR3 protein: CSVGAGSRMGFF.

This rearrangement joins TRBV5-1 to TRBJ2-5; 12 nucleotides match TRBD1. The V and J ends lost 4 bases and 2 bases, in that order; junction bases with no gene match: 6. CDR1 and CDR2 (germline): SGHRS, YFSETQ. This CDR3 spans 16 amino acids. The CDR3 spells CASSVGTGGLQETQYF. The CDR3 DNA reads TGCGCCAGCAGCGTAGGGACAGGGGGCTTACAAGAGACCCAGTACTTC.

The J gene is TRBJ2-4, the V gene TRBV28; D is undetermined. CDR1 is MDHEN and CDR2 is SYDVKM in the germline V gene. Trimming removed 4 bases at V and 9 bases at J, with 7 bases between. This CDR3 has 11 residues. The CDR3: CASSWRSIQYF. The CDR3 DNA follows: TGTGCCAGCAGTTGGCGGAGCATTCAGTACTTC.

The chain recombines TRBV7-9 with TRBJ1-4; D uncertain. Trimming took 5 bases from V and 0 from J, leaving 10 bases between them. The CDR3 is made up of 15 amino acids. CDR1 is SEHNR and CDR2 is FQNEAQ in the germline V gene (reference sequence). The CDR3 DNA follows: TGTGCCAGCAGCCACCTGGCCCCAACTAATGAAAAACTGTTTTTT. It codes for CASSHLAPTNEKLFF.

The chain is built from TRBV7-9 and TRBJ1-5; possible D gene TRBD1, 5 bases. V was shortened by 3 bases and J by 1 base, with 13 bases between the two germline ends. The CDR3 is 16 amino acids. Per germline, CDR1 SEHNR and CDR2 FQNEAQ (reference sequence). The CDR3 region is CASSLGFGGSNQPQHF. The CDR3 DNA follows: TGTGCCAGCAGCTTGGGGTTTGGGGGGAGCAATCAGCCCCAGCATTTT.

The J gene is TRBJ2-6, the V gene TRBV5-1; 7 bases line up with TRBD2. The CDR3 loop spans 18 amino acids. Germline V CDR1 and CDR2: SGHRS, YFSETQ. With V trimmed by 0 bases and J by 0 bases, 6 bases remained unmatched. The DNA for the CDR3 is TGCGCCAGCAGCTTGGCCCTAGGCGGGAGCTCTGGGGCCAACGTCCTGACTTTC. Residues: CASSLALGGSSGANVLTF.

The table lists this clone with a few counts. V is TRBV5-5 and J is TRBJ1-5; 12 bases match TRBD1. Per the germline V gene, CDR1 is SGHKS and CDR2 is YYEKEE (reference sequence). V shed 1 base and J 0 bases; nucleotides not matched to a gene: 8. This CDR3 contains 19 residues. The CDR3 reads CASSLRTGTGGTSNQPQHF. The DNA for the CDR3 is TGTGCCAGCAGCTTGAGGACCGGGACAGGGGGCACTAGCAATCAGCCCCAGCATTTT.

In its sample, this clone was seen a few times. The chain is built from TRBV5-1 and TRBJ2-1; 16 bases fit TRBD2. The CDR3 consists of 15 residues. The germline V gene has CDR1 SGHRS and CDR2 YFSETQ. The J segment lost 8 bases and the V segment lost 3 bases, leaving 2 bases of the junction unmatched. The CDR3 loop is CASSWGLAGGDEQFF. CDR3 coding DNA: TGCGCCAGCAGCTGGGGACTAGCGGGGGGGGATGAGCAGTTCTTC.

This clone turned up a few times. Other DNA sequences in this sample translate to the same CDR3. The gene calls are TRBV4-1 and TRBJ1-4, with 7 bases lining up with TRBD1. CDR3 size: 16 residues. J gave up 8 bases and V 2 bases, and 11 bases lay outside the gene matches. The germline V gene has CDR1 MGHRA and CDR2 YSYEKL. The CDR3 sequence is CASSQLTGVPSEKLFF. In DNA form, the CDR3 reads TGCGCCAGCAGCCAACTCACAGGGGTACCCAGCGAAAAACTGTTTTTT.